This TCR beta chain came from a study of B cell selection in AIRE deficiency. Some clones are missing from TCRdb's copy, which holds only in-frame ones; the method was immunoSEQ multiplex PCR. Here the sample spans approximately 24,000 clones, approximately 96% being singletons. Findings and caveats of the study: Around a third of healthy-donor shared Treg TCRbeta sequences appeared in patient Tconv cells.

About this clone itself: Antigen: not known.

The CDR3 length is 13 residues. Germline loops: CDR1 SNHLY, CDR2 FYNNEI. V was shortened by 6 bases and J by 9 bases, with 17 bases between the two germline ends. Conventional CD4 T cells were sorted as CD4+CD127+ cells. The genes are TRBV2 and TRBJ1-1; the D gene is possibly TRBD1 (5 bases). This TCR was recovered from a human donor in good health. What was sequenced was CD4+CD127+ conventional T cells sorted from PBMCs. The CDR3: CASSFKGANKAFF. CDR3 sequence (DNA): TGTGCCAGCAGCTTCAAAGGGGCTAATAAAGCTTTCTTT.